This T cell receptor (beta chain) was profiled in a study of pediatric ulcerative colitis. The protocol was immunoSEQ multiplex PCR, while the TCRdb copy is restricted to in-frame clones and leaves out a portion. The sample lists roughly 37,000 clones; around 78% were seen once. Sequenced sample: blood. The sequence was collected from a girl aged 5 to 17 with moderate ulcerative colitis.

The CDR3 region has the DNA TGTGCCAGCAGTTTAGGTGCCGGGCGGCAAGGCCGGATAAATGAGCAGTTCTTC. Amino acids: CASSLGAGRQGRINEQFF. V is TRBV28 and J is TRBJ2-1; D is unresolved. Per germline, CDR1 MDHEN and CDR2 SYDVKM. Trimming stripped 2 bases from V and 7 bases from J, with 24 bases between. This CDR3 is 18 amino acids long.